This T cell receptor (beta chain) was sequenced for a study of blood T cell repertoires in COVID-19. Turning to the study itself: Sample material is recorded as cDNA or gDNA derived from T cells, B-cell-depleted T cells, or PBMCs.

Libraries were prepared by immunoSEQ multiplex PCR; TCRdb keeps only in-frame clonotypes and omits some of them. There are over 75,000 clones in the sample; 80% occur only once, and roughly 15% lies in the top ten. This clone was seen many times. Source material: peripheral blood. This sequence originates from a human donor in a cohort sampled during active COVID-19.

The CDR3 DNA reads as TGTGCCAGCAGTTTAAGCGGGAGGCCTAACAATGAGCAGTTCTTC. This codes for CASSLSGRPNNEQFF. The chain uses TRBV28 and TRBJ2-1, with TRBD2 identical over 9 bases. The junction had 4 bases not matched to a gene; V was cut back by 2 bases and J by 5 bases. The germline gives CDR1 MDHEN, CDR2 SYDVKM. There are 15 residues in the CDR3. Full variable domain (outside the CDR3, taken from reference TRBV28 and TRBJ2-1): DVKVTQSSRYLVKRTGEKVFLECVQDMDHENMFWYRQDPGLGLRLIYFSYDVKMKEKGDIPEGYSVSREKKERFSLILESASTNQTSMYLCASSLSGRPNNEQFFGPGTRLTVL.